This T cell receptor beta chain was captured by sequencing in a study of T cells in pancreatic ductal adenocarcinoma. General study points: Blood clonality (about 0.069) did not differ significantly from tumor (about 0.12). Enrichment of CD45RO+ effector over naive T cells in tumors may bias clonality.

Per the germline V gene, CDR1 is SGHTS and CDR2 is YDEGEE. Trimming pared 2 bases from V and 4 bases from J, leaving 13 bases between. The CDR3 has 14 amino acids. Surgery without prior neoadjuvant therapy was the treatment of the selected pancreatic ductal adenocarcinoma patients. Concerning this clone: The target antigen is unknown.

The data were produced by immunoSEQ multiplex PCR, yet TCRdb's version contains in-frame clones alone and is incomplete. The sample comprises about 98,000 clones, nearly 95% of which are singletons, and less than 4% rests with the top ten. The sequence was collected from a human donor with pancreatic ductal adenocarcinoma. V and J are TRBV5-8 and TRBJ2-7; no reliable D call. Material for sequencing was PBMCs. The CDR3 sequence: CASSFGGERYEQYF. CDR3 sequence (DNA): TGTGCCAGCAGCTTCGGCGGTGAACGGTACGAGCAGTACTTC.